Listed here are 13 T cell receptor beta chains from one sample, sequenced in a study of breast tumors, draining lymph nodes, adjacent tissues. TCRdb re-called the multiplex PCR reads through MiXCR, storing one row per CDR3 protein. This sample carries 21,000 or so distinct CDR3 sequences, roughly two fifths of them seen once, and the ten largest clones take approximately 24%. Sequencing was carried out using breast tumor tissue. These receptors were obtained from a female donor with breast cancer. Some clones in this sample may be carry-over from other donors' samples.

This clonotype was observed many times. This sequence joins TRBV5-1 and TRBJ2-3; no clear D. The V end was cut by 5 bases, the J end by 2 bases, with 6 bases between. Looked up from germline, CDR1 is SGHRS and CDR2 is YFSETQ. The CDR3 is made up of 12 amino acids. The CDR3 DNA follows: TGCGCCAGCAGAACCGACACAGATACGCAGTATTTT. Translated: CASRTDTDTQYF.

V gene TRBV5-1 combines with J gene TRBJ2-6; D may be TRBD1 (6 bases). Germline lookup yields CDR1 SGHRS and CDR2 YFSETQ. CDR3 length equals 15 residues. V dropped 5 bases and J dropped 3 bases, with 12 bases sitting between them. CDR3 in DNA: TGCGCCAGCAGACAGGGTGGCGGTGGGGCCAACGTCCTGACTTTC. It yields the protein CASRQGGGGANVLTF.

This clonotype qualifies as medium-sized. This rearrangement joins TRBV5-1 to TRBJ2-7; 7 bases match TRBD2. The CDR3 runs to 17 residues. V was clipped by 3 bases and J by 7 bases; unmatched bases: 19. CDR1 and CDR2 from the germline V gene are SGHRS and YFSETQ. As DNA, the CDR3 is TGCGCCAGCAGCTCGGATGGGGGGGTAGGGGCGAAGGAAGAGCAGTACTTC. The encoded protein is CASSSDGGVGAKEEQYF.

The rearrangement links TRBV29-1 to TRBJ2-3; unclear D gene. Trimming shortened V by 8 bases and J by 6 bases, and 18 bases separated the two germline ends. The CDR3 extends over 13 amino acids. Per the germline V gene, CDR1 is SQVTM and CDR2 is ANQGSEA. The CDR3 protein is CSHLGSSGDTQYF. In nucleotides, the CDR3 is TGCAGCCACTTGGGATCGAGTGGGGATACGCAGTATTTT.

This clonotype was recorded many times. This sequence joins TRBV12-3 or TRBV12-4 and TRBJ2-7; 8 bases align to TRBD1. Unmatched junction bases numbered 3, after V lost 8 bases and J lost 3 bases. The length of the CDR3 is 12 residues. The CDR3 loop is CASGTGVYEQYF. CDR3 sequence (DNA): TGTGCCAGCGGGACAGGCGTCTACGAGCAGTACTTC.

Turning to this clonotype: An end of the junction differs from the germline gene, which may be a read error. The V call is TRBV2, the J call TRBJ2-2, with D tentatively TRBD1 (6 bases). Germline V gives CDR1 SNHLY, CDR2 FYNNEI. This CDR3 spans 15 amino acids. In nucleotides, the CDR3 is TGTGCCAGCAGTGAACGGACAGACAACACCGGGGAGCCGTTTTTT. This sequence encodes CASSERTDNTGEPFF.

J is TRBJ2-3 and V is TRBV11-2; D gene ambiguous. Germline V CDR1 and CDR2: SGHAT, FQNNGV. V was cut by 1 base and J by 7 bases, with 15 bases left in between. This CDR3 region has 15 residues. This CDR3 reads CASSLVTGGLNTQYF. Written as DNA, the CDR3 is TGTGCCAGCAGCTTAGTGACGGGTGGGTTGAATACGCAGTATTTT.

V is TRBV12-3 or TRBV12-4 and J is TRBJ1-3, with D perhaps matching TRBD1 (5 bases). V was clipped by 6 bases and J by 0 bases, with 18 bases between them. The CDR3 contains 17 residues. CDR3 sequence (DNA): TGTGCCAGCAGCCTCTCAGGGCTCCCCGGCTCTGGAAACACCATATATTTT. Its protein product is CASSLSGLPGSGNTIYF.

The CDR3 bases are TGCAGCGTTGGACAGGGGGCTAACTATGGCTACACCTTC. Encoded protein: CSVGQGANYGYTF. The genes are TRBV29-1 and TRBJ1-2; 9 bases align to TRBD1. The V and J ends lost 4 bases and 0 bases, in that order; junction bases with no gene match: 0. The CDR3 is 13 residues long. Germline V gene data show CDR1 as SQVTM and CDR2 as ANQGSEA.

This chain connects TRBV5-1 to TRBJ1-6; D is unresolved. CDR1 and CDR2 from the germline V gene are SGHRS and YFSETQ. This CDR3 comprises 15 residues. V lost 4 bases, J lost 7 bases, and 15 bases lay in between. CDR3 protein: CASSLRSTENSPLHF. The CDR3 nucleotides read TGCGCCAGCAGCCTGAGGTCCACAGAGAATTCACCCCTCCACTTT.

The rearrangement joins TRBV20-1 to TRBJ2-7; TRBD2 aligns across 16 bases. This CDR3 region has 15 residues. V lost 6 bases, J lost 3 bases, and 5 bases stayed unmatched. Germline CDR1 and CDR2: DFQATT and SNEGSKA (reference sequence). CDR3 in amino acids: CSAPGLAGGIYEQYF. CDR3 nucleotide sequence: TGCAGTGCCCCGGGACTAGCGGGGGGGATCTACGAGCAGTACTTC.

This clonotype was seen at least ten times. J is TRBJ2-1 and V is TRBV12-3 or TRBV12-4; D may match TRBD1 or TRBD2 (8 bases each). The length of the CDR3 is 18 residues. V dropped 4 bases and J dropped 9 bases, with 28 bases sitting between them. DNA of the CDR3: TGTGCCAGCAGTTCAGTCTCAGGGGGCAGAGCGGGAGTTGGTGAGCAGTTCTTC. Its translation is CASSSVSGGRAGVGEQFF.

This clonotype showed up many times. J is TRBJ2-4 and V is TRBV7-2, with 16 positions matching TRBD2. The CDR3 totals 19 residues. J lost 8 bases, V lost 4 bases, and 14 bases had no gene match. Germline V gene data show CDR1 as SGHTA and CDR2 as FQGNSA. Here the CDR3 DNA reads TGTGCCAGCAGCTGGGCGTCCGGGACTAGCGGGAGGGCCCGGGACATTCAGTACTTC. Translation: CASSWASGTSGRARDIQYF.